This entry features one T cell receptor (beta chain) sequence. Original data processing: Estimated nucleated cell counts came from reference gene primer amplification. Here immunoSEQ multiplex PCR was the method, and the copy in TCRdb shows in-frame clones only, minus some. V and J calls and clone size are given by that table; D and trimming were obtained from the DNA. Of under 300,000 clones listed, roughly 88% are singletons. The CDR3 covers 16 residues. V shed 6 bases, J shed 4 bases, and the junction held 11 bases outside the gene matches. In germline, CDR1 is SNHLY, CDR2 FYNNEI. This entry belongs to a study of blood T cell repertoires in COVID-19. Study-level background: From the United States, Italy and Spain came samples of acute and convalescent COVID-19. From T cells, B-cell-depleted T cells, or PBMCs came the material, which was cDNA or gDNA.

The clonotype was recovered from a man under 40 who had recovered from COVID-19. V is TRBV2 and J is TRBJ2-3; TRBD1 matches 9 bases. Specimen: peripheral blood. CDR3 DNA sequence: TGTGCCAGCAGCCTTACCGGGACAGGGAACCCAGATACGCAGTATTTT. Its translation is CASSLTGTGNPDTQYF. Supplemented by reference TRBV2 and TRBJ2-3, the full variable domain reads EPEVTQTPSHQVTQMGQEVILRCVPISNHLYFYWYRQILGQKVEFLVSFYNNEISEKSEIFDDQFSVERPDGSNFTLKIRSTKLEDSAMYFCASSLTGTGNPDTQYFGPGTRLTVL.